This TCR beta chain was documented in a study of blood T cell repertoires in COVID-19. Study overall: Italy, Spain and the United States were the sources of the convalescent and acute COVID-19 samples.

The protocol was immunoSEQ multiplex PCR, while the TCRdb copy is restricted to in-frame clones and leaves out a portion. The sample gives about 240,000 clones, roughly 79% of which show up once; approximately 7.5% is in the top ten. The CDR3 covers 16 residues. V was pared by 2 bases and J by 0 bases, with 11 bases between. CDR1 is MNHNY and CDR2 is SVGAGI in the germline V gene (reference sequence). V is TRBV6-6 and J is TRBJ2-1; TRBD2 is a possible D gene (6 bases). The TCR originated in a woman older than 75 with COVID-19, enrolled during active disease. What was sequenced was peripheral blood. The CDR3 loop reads CASSYRGGSSYNEQFF. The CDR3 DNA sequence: TGTGCCAGCAGTTACCGTGGGGGGAGCTCCTACAATGAGCAGTTCTTC.